This T cell receptor beta chain was retrieved from a study of T cells in women clearing cervical HPV infection. At the level of the study: Controls gave blood once infection was undetectable; cases at lesion identification. Study-wide results and limits: Associations may precede or follow infection; HPV-specific or memory T cells were not isolated.

The protocol was immunoSEQ multiplex PCR, while the TCRdb copy is restricted to in-frame clones and leaves out a portion. This table lists tens of thousands of clones. This CDR3 has 17 amino acids. The ends were cut back, 1 base at V and 0 bases at J, with 10 bases in the middle. Germline CDR1 and CDR2: SGHVS and FQNEAQ. Worth noting for this clone: Its cognate antigen is unknown. The read ends 3 residues early relative to the CDR3; the germline J gene fills the gap.

This clonotype originated in a woman aged 18-70 years with a cervical HPV16 infection that either progressed to CIN3+ or cleared (not recorded which). The V gene is TRBV7-8, the J gene TRBJ2-6; no reliable D call. Material for sequencing was blood buffy coat. This CDR3 is CASSLDGRSSGANVLTF. The covered CDR3 bases are TGTGCCAGCAGCTTAGATGGCAGGAGCTCTGGGGCCAACGTC. The complete variable domain, with remaining parts taken from reference TRBV7-8 and TRBJ2-6, reads GAGVSQSPRYKVAKRGQDVALRCDPISGHVSLFWYQQALGQGPEFLTYFQNEAQLDKSGLPSDRFFAERPEGSVSTLKIQRTQQEDSAVYLCASSLDGRSSGANVLTFGAGSRLTVL.